The next 28 T cell receptor beta chains were all read from a single sample in a study of preoperative IRX-2 immunotherapy in early breast cancer. The assay was immunoSEQ multiplex PCR, and TCRdb's table has in-frame clones only and misses some. This table holds over 30,000 clones, about 90% found once. Treatment reported: preoperative locoregional IRX-2 cytokine immunotherapy. Specimen: tumor tissue, collected after IRX-2 immunotherapy. The source of these receptors is a human donor with breast cancer.

The rearrangement uses TRBV6-8 and TRBJ2-1; D not resolved. Trimming left V 6 bases short and J 2 bases short, with 11 bases between. Per germline, CDR1 MNHGY and CDR2 SAAAGT. The CDR3 consists of 14 residues. The CDR3 DNA reads TGTGCCAGCAGGAGGTGGAGACCCTACAATGAGCAGTTCTTC. It translates to CASRRWRPYNEQFF.

V gene TRBV30 combines with J gene TRBJ1-5, with 11 bases that match TRBD1. V was clipped by 1 base and J by 3 bases; unmatched bases: 5. The CDR3 has 16 residues. Germline CDR1 GTSNPN, CDR2 SVGIG (reference sequence). For the CDR3, the DNA is TGTGCCTGGAGTGGGAAAGGACAGGGGGCCAATCAGCCCCAGCATTTT. Protein product: CAWSGKGQGANQPQHF. Full variable domain (outside the CDR3, taken from reference TRBV30 and TRBJ1-5): SQTIHQWPATLVQPVGSPLSLECTVEGTSNPNLYWYRQAAGRGLQLLFYSVGIGQISSEVPQNLSASRPQDRQFILSSKKLLLSDSGFYLCAWSGKGQGANQPQHFGDGTRLSIL.

V gene TRBV15 combines with J gene TRBJ2-2; no reliable D call. The germline V gene has CDR1 LNHNV and CDR2 YYDKDF (reference sequence). V lost 0 bases to trimming and J lost 4 bases, with 12 bases between them. The CDR3 has 16 amino acids. The DNA for the CDR3 is TGTGCCACCAGCAGAGATCCTGACTTTACCACCGGGGAGCTGTTTTTT. This translates into CATSRDPDFTTGELFF.

The rearrangement uses TRBV6-8 and TRBJ2-2; tentatively, D is TRBD1 (5 bases). The CDR3 spans 12 residues. V was shortened by 6 bases and J by 6 bases, with 8 bases between the two germline ends. Germline lookup yields CDR1 MNHGY and CDR2 SAAAGT. The CDR3 DNA follows: TGTGCCAGCAGGCAGGGTTCCGGGGAGCTGTTTTTT. Its translation: CASRQGSGELFF.

The chain couples TRBV11-3 to TRBJ1-5, with TRBD1 as a possible D gene (5 bases). The germline V gene has CDR1 SGHNT and CDR2 YENEEA. The V end was cut by 5 bases, the J end by 0 bases, with 11 bases between. The CDR3 consists of 15 residues. The DNA of the CDR3 is TGTGCCAGCAGCGTTGGGGGAAATAGCAATCAGCCCCAGCATTTT. Protein: CASSVGGNSNQPQHF.

This clone is a singleton in its sample. At one end, the junction sequence differs from germline, possibly due to a read error. The chain joins TRBV6-8 to TRBJ1-2, with 7 bases lining up with TRBD1. Germline-derived CDR1 and CDR2 are MNHGY and SAAAGT. The CDR3 has 15 amino acids. CDR3 residues: CASRRLDRLTDGYTF. The CDR3 DNA is TGTGCCAGCAGACGACTGGACAGGCTCACCGACGGCTACACCTTT.

The chain recombines TRBV6-8 with TRBJ2-7, with D possibly being TRBD2 (6 bases). CDR1 MNHGY and CDR2 SAAAGT come from the germline V gene. This CDR3 region has 15 residues. V lost 7 bases, J lost 3 bases, and 19 bases lay in between. The CDR3 region has the DNA TGTGCCAGCACCACTCCCATGGGGGGTATCTACGAGCAGTACTTC. This encodes CASTTPMGGIYEQYF.

The V and J genes are TRBV7-6 and TRBJ1-1; the match to TRBD1 covers 7 bases. In germline, CDR1 is SGHVS, CDR2 FNYEAQ. There are 15 residues in the CDR3. The V segment lost 4 bases and the J segment 0 bases; nucleotides outside the gene matches: 5. The CDR3 is CASSSGTEMNTEAFF. For the CDR3, the DNA is TGTGCCAGCAGCTCCGGGACAGAGATGAACACTGAAGCTTTCTTT.

The CDR3 sequence: CASSQSPGFYIGQYF. Written as DNA, the CDR3 is TGTGCCAGCAGCCAATCGCCAGGGTTCTACATCGGGCAGTACTTC. This chain links TRBV16 with TRBJ2-7, with D perhaps matching TRBD1 (5 bases). The CDR3 spans 15 residues. Trimming pared 0 bases from V and 9 bases from J, leaving 18 bases between. CDR1 and CDR2 from the germline V gene are KGHSY and FQNENV. Based on the CDR3 plus reference TRBV16 and TRBJ2-7, the full variable domain is GEEVAQTPKHLVRGEGQKAKLYCAPIKGHSYVFWYQQVLKNEFKFLISFQNENVFDETGMPKERFSAKCLPNSPCSLEIQATKLEDSAVYFCASSQSPGFYIGQYFGPGTRLTVT.

The chain joins TRBV30 to TRBJ2-1, with 9 bases fitting TRBD2. Germline loops: CDR1 GTSNPN, CDR2 SVGIG (reference sequence). CDR3 length: 15 residues. The J segment lost 3 bases and the V segment lost 7 bases, leaving 10 bases of the junction unmatched. The CDR3 coding sequence is TGTGCCTCCATGCGGGAGGGACTTAACTACAATGAGCAGTTCTTC. This gives the protein CASMREGLNYNEQFF. Looking up the rest from reference TRBV30 and TRBJ2-1 gives the full variable domain: SQTIHQWPATLVQPVGSPLSLECTVEGTSNPNLYWYRQAAGRGLQLLFYSVGIGQISSEVPQNLSASRPQDRQFILSSKKLLLSDSGFYLCASMREGLNYNEQFFGPGTRLTVL.

The chain uses TRBV5-1 and TRBJ1-1; TRBD1 might be the D (5 bases). Germline lookup yields CDR1 SGHRS and CDR2 YFSETQ. Trimming pared 0 bases from V and 0 bases from J, leaving 12 bases between. CDR3 length: 16 residues. CDR3 amino acids: CASSLVGVLMNTEAFF. CDR3 nucleotide sequence: TGCGCCAGCAGCTTGGTGGGGGTACTCATGAACACTGAAGCTTTCTTT.

The chain carries TRBV6-8 and TRBJ2-5; 9 positions match TRBD1. This CDR3 spans 14 amino acids. The junction had 7 bases not matched to a gene; V was cut back by 6 bases and J by 5 bases. The germline V gene has CDR1 MNHGY and CDR2 SAAAGT. CDR3 region: CASRAGQGKETQYF. CDR3 coding DNA: TGTGCCAGCAGGGCCGGACAGGGGAAGGAGACCCAGTACTTC.

The chain joins TRBV6-8 to TRBJ1-2; 7 bases match TRBD1. V was pared by 2 bases and J by 6 bases, with 9 bases of the junction left unmatched. The length of the CDR3 is 15 residues. Per the germline V gene, CDR1 is MNHGY and CDR2 is SAAAGT. The CDR3 sequence: CASSYRSGGTDGYTF. CDR3 nucleotide sequence: TGTGCCAGCAGTTACCGATCAGGGGGAACGGATGGCTACACCTTC.

The V call is TRBV19, the J call TRBJ1-4, with unresolved D. The CDR3 has 14 residues. CDR1 and CDR2 from the germline V gene are LNHDA and SQIVND (reference sequence). V was clipped by 1 base and J by 5 bases, with 8 bases between them. CDR3 residues: CASSIAKGNEKLFF. CDR3 sequence (DNA): TGTGCCAGTAGTATAGCTAAAGGGAATGAAAAACTGTTTTTT. The full variable domain, with the rest looked up from reference TRBV19 and TRBJ1-4, is DGGITQSPKYLFRKEGQNVTLSCEQNLNHDAMYWYRQDPGQGLRLIYYSQIVNDFQKGDIAEGYSVSREKKESFPLTVTSAQKNPTAFYLCASSIAKGNEKLFFGSGTQLSVL.

This clone was seen once. V and J are TRBV29-1 and TRBJ1-3; 9 bases align to TRBD1. The trim removed 0 bases at V and 0 bases at J, leaving 6 bases unmatched. Germline loops: CDR1 SQVTM, CDR2 ANQGSEA. The CDR3 is 17 residues long. CDR3 sequence (DNA): TGCAGCGTTGAAGAAGGGGGGACAGGGAGCTCTGGAAACACCATATATTTT. It translates to CSVEEGGTGSSGNTIYF.

The chain has TRBV11-3 and TRBJ1-1; D call uncertain. V lost 3 bases and J lost 2, with 19 bases in between. Germline V gene lookup returns CDR1 SGHNT and CDR2 YENEEA. This CDR3 contains 17 residues. In DNA form, the CDR3 reads TGTGCCAGCAGCTTTCCTCTACTGGGCCAAACAAACACTGAAGCTTTCTTT. It specifies CASSFPLLGQTNTEAFF.

This clone was seen just once. The chain joins TRBV29-1 to TRBJ2-1; 7 bases match TRBD2. V lost 5 bases, J lost 8 bases, and 9 bases stayed unmatched. CDR1 SQVTM and CDR2 ANQGSEA come from the germline V gene. This CDR3 spans 13 amino acids. The CDR3 DNA reads TGCAGCGTTCCAAGCGGGATAGTCCATGAGCAGTTCTTC. Translating it yields CSVPSGIVHEQFF.

As regards this clone: An end of the junction differs from the germline gene, which may be a read error. The V and J genes are TRBV15 and TRBJ1-4, with TRBD1 identical over 7 bases. This CDR3 contains 15 residues. Germline V lookup: CDR1 LNHNV, CDR2 YYDKDF (reference sequence). CDR3: CASSQGGQRSEKLFF. In DNA, the CDR3 is TGTGCCAGCAGCCAAGGGGGACAGAGGAGTGAAAAACTGTTTTTT.

The genes are TRBV5-1 and TRBJ1-6; 7 positions agree with TRBD1. Germline trimming cut 4 bases from V and 8 bases from J; bases unmatched to any gene: 6. Germline loops: CDR1 SGHRS, CDR2 YFSETQ. The CDR3 is made up of 14 amino acids. CDR3 loop: CASSHDREDSPLHF. The CDR3 region has the DNA TGCGCCAGCAGCCATGACAGGGAGGATTCACCCCTCCACTTT.

This clone was detected once. The chain links TRBV11-3 to TRBJ1-2; 9 positions agree with TRBD1. The J segment lost 5 bases and the V segment lost 2 bases, leaving 3 bases of the junction unmatched. Germline CDR1 and CDR2: SGHNT and YENEEA. This CDR3 region has 14 residues. CDR3 loop: CASSLTGGGYGYTF. In DNA, the CDR3 is TGTGCCAGCAGCTTAACAGGGGGCGGTTATGGCTACACCTTC. Using reference TRBV11-3 and TRBJ1-2 for the parts outside the CDR3, the full variable domain is EAGVVQSPRYKIIEKKQPVAFWCNPISGHNTLYWYLQNLGQGPELLIRYENEEAVDDSQLPKDRFSAERLKGVDSTLKIQPAELGDSAVYLCASSLTGGGYGYTFGSGTRLTVV.

V is TRBV6-8 and J is TRBJ2-3; 11 nucleotides align to TRBD2. J gave up 2 bases and V 6 bases, and 10 bases lay outside the gene matches. The CDR3 runs to 17 residues. Germline V gene data show CDR1 as MNHGY and CDR2 as SAAAGT. CDR3 DNA sequence: TGTGCCAGCAGCTTACTAGCGGGGGCCGCTCTCACAGATACGCAGTATTTT. Translated: CASSLLAGAALTDTQYF.

The rearrangement links TRBV30 to TRBJ2-1; TRBD2 is a possible D gene (6 bases). Germline CDR1 reads GTSNPN; CDR2 reads SVGIG (reference sequence). V was pared by 5 bases and J by 0 bases, with 14 bases between. This CDR3 is 15 amino acids long. Here the CDR3 reads CAWVAVFSSYNEQFF. In DNA, the CDR3 is TGTGCCTGGGTAGCGGTTTTCAGCTCCTACAATGAGCAGTTCTTC.

This sequence joins TRBV7-8 and TRBJ1-4; no definite D call. Germline lookup yields CDR1 SGHVS and CDR2 FQNEAQ. Trimming took 6 bases from V and 8 from J, leaving 13 bases between them. CDR3 size: 13 residues. CDR3: CASSLQRGEKLFF. The CDR3 DNA sequence: TGTGCCAGCAGTTTACAGAGAGGGGAAAAACTGTTTTTT.

This chain joins TRBV10-3 and TRBJ2-1; possibly TRBD1 or TRBD2 for D (7 bases each). The CDR3 consists of 15 residues. Germline CDR1 and CDR2: ENHRY and SYGVKD. V was pared by 2 bases and J by 5 bases, with 13 bases between. The CDR3 region is CAISEGAGQNNEQFF. CDR3 DNA: TGTGCCATCAGTGAGGGAGCGGGACAGAACAATGAGCAGTTCTTC.

V and J are TRBV11-3 and TRBJ2-3; TRBD2 agrees at 14 bases. CDR3 length: 18 amino acids. Germline lookup yields CDR1 SGHNT and CDR2 YENEEA. The trim removed 5 bases at V and 1 base at J, leaving 8 bases unmatched. CDR3 loop: CASSKTSGRAKGTDTQYF. CDR3 nucleotide sequence: TGTGCCAGCAGCAAGACTAGCGGGAGGGCCAAGGGCACAGATACGCAGTATTTT.

This clone was picked up one time. This chain links TRBV6-8 with TRBJ2-2; unclear D gene. There are 13 residues in the CDR3. V gave up 3 bases and J gave up 2 bases, with 4 bases separating them. Germline loops: CDR1 MNHGY, CDR2 SAAAGT. The CDR3 DNA follows: TGTGCCAGCAGTTATCTCAACACCGGGGAGCTGTTTTTT. This encodes CASSYLNTGELFF.

The sample holds one count of this clone. The chain carries TRBV6-8 and TRBJ1-2, with 8 positions matching TRBD1. Germline CDR1 and CDR2: MNHGY and SAAAGT. J gave up 7 bases and V 6 bases, and 7 bases lay outside the gene matches. This CDR3 has 13 amino acids. CDR3 loop: CASRPTGGGGYTF. The DNA for the CDR3 is TGTGCCAGCAGACCTACAGGGGGGGGTGGCTACACCTTC.

V gene TRBV7-4 combines with J gene TRBJ2-5, with D possibly being TRBD2 (5 bases). The V end was cut by 5 bases, the J end by 4 bases, with 11 bases between. The germline CDR1 and CDR2 sequences are SGHVT and SQSDAQ. There are 13 residues in the CDR3. The CDR3 loop is CASSLRVPETQYF. In DNA, the CDR3 is TGTGCCAGCAGCCTGCGGGTGCCAGAGACCCAGTACTTC.